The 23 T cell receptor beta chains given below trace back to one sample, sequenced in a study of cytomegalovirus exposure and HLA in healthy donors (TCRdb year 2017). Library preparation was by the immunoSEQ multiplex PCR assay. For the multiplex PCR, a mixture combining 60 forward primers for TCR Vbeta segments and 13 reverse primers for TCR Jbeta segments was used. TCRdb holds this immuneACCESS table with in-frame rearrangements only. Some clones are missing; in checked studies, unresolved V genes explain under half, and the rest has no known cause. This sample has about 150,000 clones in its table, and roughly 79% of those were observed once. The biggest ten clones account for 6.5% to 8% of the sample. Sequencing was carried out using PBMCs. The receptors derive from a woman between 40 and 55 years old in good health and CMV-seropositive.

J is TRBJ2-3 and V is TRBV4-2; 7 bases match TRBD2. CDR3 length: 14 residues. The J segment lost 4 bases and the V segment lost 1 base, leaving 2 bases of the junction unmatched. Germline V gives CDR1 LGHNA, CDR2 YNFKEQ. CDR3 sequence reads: CASSQGLASDTQYF. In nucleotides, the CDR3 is TGTGCCAGCAGCCAAGGACTAGCTTCAGATACGCAGTATTTT.

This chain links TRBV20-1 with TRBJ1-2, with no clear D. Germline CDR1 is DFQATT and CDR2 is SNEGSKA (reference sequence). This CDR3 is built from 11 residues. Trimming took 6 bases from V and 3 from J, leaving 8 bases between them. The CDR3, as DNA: TGCAGTGCCAGTTCCTACTATGGCTACACCTTC. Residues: CSASSYYGYTF.

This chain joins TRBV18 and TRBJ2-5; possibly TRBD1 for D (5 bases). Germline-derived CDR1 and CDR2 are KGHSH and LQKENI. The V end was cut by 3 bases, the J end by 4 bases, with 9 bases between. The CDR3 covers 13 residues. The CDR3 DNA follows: TGTGCCAGCTCACCCAAGGGGCGAGAGACCCAGTACTTC. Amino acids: CASSPKGRETQYF.

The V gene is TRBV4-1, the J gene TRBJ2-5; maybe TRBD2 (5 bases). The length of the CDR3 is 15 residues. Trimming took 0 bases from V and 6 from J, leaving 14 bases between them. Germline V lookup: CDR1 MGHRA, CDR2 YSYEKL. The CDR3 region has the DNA TGCGCCAGCAGCCAAGATCCGGGAAACGGGAAGACCCAGTACTTC. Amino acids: CASSQDPGNGKTQYF.

CDR3: CASRKGGAGKLFF. The CDR3 DNA is TGTGCCAGCAGGAAGGGGGGGGCGGGAAAACTGTTTTTT. V usage is TRBV6-5 and J usage is TRBJ1-4, with D perhaps TRBD1 (6 bases). The CDR3 consists of 13 residues. Trimming removed 6 bases from V and 10 bases from J, with 15 bases in between. CDR1 MNHEY and CDR2 SVGAGI come from the germline V gene.

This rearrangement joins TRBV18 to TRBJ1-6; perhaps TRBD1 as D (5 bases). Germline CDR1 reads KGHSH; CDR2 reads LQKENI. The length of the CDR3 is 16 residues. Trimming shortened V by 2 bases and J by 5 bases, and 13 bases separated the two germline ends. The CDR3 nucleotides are TGTGCCAGCTCACCAATTCGGGGGGGGGATAATTCACCCCTCCACTTT. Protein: CASSPIRGGDNSPLHF.

This chain's CDR3 is CASSSVEREANYGYTF. The CDR3, as DNA: TGTGCCAGCAGCTCGGTGGAACGGGAAGCTAACTATGGCTACACCTTC. V and J are TRBV6-6 and TRBJ1-2; D is uncertain. The CDR3 length is 16 residues. CDR1 is MNHNY, CDR2 SVGAGI, per germline (reference sequence). Trimming stripped 6 bases from V and 0 bases from J, with 17 bases between.

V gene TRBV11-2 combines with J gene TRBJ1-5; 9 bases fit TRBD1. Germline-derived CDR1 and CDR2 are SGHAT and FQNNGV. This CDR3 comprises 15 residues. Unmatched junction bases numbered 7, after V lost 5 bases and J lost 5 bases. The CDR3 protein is CASSRGQGYYQPQHF. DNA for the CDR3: TGTGCCAGCAGCCGAGGACAGGGGTATTATCAGCCCCAGCATTTT.

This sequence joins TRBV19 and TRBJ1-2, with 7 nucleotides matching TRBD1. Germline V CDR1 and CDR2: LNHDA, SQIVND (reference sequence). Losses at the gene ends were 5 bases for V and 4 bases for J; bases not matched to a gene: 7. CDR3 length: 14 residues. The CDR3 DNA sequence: TGTGCCAGTAGTCGTCGGGACAGCTTCTATGGCTACACCTTC. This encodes CASSRRDSFYGYTF.

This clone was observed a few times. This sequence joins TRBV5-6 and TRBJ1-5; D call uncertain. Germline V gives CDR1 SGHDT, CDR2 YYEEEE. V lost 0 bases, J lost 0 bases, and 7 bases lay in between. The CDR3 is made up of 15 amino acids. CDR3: CASSLGQYSNQPQHF. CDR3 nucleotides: TGTGCCAGCAGCTTGGGGCAGTATAGCAATCAGCCCCAGCATTTT.

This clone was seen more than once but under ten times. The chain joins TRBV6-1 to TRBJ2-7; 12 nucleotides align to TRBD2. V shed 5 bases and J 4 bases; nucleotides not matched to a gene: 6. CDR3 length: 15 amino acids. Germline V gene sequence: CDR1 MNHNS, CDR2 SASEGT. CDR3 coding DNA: TGTGCCAGCAGTCCCGGACTAGCGGGATTATACGAGCAGTACTTC. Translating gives CASSPGLAGLYEQYF.

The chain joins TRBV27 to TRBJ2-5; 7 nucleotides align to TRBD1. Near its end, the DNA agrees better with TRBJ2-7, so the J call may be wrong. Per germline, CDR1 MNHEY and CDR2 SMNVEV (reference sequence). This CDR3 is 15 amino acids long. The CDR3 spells CASSLAGTASYEQYF. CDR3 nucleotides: TGTGCCAGCAGTTTAGCAGGGACAGCCTCCTACGAGCAGTACTTC.

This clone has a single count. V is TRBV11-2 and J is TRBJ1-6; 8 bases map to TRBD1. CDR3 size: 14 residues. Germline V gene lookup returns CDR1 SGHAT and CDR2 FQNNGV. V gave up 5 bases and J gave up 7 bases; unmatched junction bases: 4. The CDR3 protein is CASSRQGINSPLHF. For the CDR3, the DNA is TGTGCCAGCAGCCGACAGGGGATCAATTCACCCCTCCACTTT.

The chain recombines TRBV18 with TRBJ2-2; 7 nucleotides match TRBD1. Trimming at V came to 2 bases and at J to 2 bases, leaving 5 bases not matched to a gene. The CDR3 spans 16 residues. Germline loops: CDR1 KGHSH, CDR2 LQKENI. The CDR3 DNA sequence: TGTGCCAGCTCACCATGGGGACAGAGTAACACCGGGGAGCTGTTTTTT. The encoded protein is CASSPWGQSNTGELFF.

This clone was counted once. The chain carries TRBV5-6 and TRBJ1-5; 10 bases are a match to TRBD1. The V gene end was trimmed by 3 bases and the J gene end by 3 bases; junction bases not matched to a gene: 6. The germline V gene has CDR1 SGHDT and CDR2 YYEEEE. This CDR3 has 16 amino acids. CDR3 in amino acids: CASSWGGQGNNQPQHF. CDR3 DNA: TGTGCCAGCAGCTGGGGGGGACAGGGGAACAATCAGCCCCAGCATTTT.

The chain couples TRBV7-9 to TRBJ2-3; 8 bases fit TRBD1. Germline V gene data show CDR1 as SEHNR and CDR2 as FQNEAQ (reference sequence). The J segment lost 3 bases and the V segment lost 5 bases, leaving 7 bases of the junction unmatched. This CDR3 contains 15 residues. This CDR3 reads CASSPGGPGTDTQYF. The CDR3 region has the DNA TGTGCCAGCAGCCCAGGGGGCCCGGGGACAGATACGCAGTATTTT.

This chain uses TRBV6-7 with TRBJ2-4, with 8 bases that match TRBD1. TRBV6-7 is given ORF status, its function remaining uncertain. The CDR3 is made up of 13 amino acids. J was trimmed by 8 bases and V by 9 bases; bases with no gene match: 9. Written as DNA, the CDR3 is TGTGCCAGGACCGGGACAGGTTGGGACATTCAGTACTTC. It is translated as CARTGTGWDIQYF.

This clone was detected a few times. This CDR3 is CASSYSGLSTDTQYF. CDR3 sequence (DNA): TGTGCCAGCAGTTACTCAGGACTAAGCACAGATACGCAGTATTTT. The chain carries TRBV6-5 and TRBJ2-3; possible D gene TRBD2, 6 bases. V lost 0 bases and J lost 0, with 7 bases in between. The CDR3 covers 15 residues. Looked up from germline, CDR1 is MNHEY and CDR2 is SVGAGI.

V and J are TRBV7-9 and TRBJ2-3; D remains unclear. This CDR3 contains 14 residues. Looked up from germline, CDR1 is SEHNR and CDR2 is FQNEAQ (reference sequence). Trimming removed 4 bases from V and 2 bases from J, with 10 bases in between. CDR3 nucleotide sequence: TGTGCCAGCAGCTGGCGACTGTTCACAGATACGCAGTATTTT. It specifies CASSWRLFTDTQYF. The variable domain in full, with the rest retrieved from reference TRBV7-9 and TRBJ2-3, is DTGVSQNPRHKITKRGQNVTFRCDPISEHNRLYWYRQTLGQGPEFLTYFQNEAQLEKSRLLSDRFSAERPKGSFSTLEIQRTEQGDSAMYLCASSWRLFTDTQYFGPGTRLTVL.

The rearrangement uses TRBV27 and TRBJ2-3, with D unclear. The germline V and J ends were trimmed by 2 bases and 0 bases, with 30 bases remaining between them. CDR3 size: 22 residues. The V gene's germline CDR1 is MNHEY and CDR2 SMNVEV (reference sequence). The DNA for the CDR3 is TGTGCCAGCAGTTTAATCCCCCCCACTTGGGCTCCATCCATAGTGAGCACAGATACGCAGTATTTT. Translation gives CASSLIPPTWAPSIVSTDTQYF.

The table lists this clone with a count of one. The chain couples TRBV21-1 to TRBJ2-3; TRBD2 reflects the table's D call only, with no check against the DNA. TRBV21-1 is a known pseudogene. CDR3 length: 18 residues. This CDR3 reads CASSKDGGGILCTDTQYF. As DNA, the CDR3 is TGTGCCAGCAGCAAAGATGGGGGGGGGATTTTGTGTACAGATACGCAGTATTTT.

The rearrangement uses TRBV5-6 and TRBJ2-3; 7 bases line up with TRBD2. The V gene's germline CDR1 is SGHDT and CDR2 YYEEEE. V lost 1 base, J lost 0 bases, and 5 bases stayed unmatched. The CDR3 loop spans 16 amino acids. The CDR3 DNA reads TGTGCCAGCAGCTTGCGTGTGGGGGGGAGCACAGATACGCAGTATTTT. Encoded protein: CASSLRVGGSTDTQYF.

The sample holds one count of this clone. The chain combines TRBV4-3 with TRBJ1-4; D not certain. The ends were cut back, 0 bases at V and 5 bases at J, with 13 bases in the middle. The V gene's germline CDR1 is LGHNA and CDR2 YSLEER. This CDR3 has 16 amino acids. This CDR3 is CASSQEGRTINEKLFF. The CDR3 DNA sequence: TGCGCCAGCAGCCAAGAGGGGAGGACCATAAATGAAAAACTGTTTTTT.